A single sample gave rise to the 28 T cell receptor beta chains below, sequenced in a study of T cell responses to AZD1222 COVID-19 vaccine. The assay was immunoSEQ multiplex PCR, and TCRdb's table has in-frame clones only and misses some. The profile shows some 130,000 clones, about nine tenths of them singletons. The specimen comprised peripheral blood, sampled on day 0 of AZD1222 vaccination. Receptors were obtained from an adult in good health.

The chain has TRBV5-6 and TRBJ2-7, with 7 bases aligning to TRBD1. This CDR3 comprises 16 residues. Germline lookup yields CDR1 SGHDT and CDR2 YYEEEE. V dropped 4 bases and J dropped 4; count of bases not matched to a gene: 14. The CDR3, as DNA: TGTGCCAGCAGCATTTGGACTCCGGGACAGATATACGAGCAGTACTTC. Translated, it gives CASSIWTPGQIYEQYF.

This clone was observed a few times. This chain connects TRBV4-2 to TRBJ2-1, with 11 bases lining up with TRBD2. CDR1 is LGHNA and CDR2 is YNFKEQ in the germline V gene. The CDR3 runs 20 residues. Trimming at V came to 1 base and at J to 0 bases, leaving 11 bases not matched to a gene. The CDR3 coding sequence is TGTGCCAGCAGCCAAGTGGTGGCTAGCGGGGGGCTAAGCTCCTACAATGAGCAGTTCTTC. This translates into CASSQVVASGGLSSYNEQFF.

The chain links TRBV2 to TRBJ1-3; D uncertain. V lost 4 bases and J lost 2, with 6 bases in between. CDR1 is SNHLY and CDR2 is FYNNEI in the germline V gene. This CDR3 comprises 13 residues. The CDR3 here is CASSGYPGNTIYF. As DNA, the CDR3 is TGTGCCAGCAGTGGATACCCTGGAAACACCATATATTTT. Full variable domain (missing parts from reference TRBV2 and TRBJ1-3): EPEVTQTPSHQVTQMGQEVILRCVPISNHLYFYWYRQILGQKVEFLVSFYNNEISEKSEIFDDQFSVERPDGSNFTLKIRSTKLEDSAMYFCASSGYPGNTIYFGEGSWLTVV.

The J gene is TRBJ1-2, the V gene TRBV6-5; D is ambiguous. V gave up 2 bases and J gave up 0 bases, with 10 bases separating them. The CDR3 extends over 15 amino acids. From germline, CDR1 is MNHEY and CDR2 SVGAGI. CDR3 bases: TGTGCCAGCAGTTACGTACAGACATCTAACTATGGCTACACCTTC. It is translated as CASSYVQTSNYGYTF.

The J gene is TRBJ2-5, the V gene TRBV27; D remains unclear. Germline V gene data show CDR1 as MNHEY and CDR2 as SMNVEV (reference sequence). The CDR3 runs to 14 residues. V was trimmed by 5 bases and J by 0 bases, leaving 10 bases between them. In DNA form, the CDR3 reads TGTGCCAGCAGTCCCGCGGCGGACCAAGAGACCCAGTACTTC. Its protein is CASSPAADQETQYF.

CDR3 DNA: TGTGCCAGCAGCTTAACCCCCTCCAGCTCCTACAATGAGCAGTTCTTC. Its translation is CASSLTPSSSYNEQFF. The V and J genes are TRBV7-3 and TRBJ2-1; D not certain. The germline V gene encodes CDR1 SGHTA and CDR2 FQGTGA. Trimming removed 0 bases from V and 0 bases from J, with 9 bases in between. This CDR3 comprises 16 residues.

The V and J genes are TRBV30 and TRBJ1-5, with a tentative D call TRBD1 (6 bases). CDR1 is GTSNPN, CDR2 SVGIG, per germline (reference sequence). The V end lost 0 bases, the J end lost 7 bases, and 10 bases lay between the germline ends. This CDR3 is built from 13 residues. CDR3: CAWSVGGVQPQHF. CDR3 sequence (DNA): TGTGCCTGGAGTGTAGGGGGGGTACAGCCCCAGCATTTT. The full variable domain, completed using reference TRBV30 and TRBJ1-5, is SQTIHQWPATLVQPVGSPLSLECTVEGTSNPNLYWYRQAAGRGLQLLFYSVGIGQISSEVPQNLSASRPQDRQFILSSKKLLLSDSGFYLCAWSVGGVQPQHFGDGTRLSIL.

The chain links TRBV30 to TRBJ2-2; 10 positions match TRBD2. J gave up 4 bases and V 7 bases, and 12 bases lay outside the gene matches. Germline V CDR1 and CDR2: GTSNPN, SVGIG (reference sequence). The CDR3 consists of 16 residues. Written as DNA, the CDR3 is TGTGCCTCAATAGCGGGGGGCTCCTTGAGCACCGGGGAGCTGTTTTTT. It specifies CASIAGGSLSTGELFF.

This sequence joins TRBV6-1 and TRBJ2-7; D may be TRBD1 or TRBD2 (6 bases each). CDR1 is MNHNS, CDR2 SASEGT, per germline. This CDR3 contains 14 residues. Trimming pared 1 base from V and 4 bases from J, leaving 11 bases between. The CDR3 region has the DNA TGTGCCAGCAGTGAAGACCAGGGGAGGTACGAGCAGTACTTC. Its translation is CASSEDQGRYEQYF.

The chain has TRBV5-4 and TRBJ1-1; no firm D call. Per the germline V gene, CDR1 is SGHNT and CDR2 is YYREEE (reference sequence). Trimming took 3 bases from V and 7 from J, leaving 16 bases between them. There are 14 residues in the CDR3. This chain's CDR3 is CASSSTATLHEAFF. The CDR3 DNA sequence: TGTGCCAGCAGCTCCACAGCTACCCTACATGAAGCTTTCTTT.

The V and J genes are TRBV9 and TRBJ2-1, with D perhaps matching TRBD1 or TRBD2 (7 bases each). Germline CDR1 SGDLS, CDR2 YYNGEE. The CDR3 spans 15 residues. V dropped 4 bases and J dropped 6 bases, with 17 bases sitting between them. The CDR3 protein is CASSPERGQFNEQFF. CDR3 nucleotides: TGTGCCAGCAGCCCGGAGCGGGGACAGTTCAATGAGCAGTTCTTC.

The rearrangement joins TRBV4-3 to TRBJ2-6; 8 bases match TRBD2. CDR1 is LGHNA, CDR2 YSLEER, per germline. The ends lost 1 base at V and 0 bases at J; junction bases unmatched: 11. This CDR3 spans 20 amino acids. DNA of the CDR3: TGCGCCAGCAGCCAAGTATCCCAGCGGGGGAGACCCTCTGGGGCCAACGTCCTGACTTTC. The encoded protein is CASSQVSQRGRPSGANVLTF.

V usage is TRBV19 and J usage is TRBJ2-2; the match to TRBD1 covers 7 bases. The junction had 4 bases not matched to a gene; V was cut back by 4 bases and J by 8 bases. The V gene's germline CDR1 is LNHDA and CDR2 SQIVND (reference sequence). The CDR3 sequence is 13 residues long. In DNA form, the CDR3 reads TGTGCCAGTAGTAGGACAGGACCTGGGGAGCTGTTTTTT. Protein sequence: CASSRTGPGELFF.

The CDR3 nucleotides are TGTGCCAGCAGCACCAAGACACCTCAAGAGGGAGCTTTCTTT. Amino acids: CASSTKTPQEGAFF. The chain carries TRBV9 and TRBJ1-1; D is unresolved. V was clipped by 4 bases and J by 10 bases, with 20 bases between them. The V gene's germline CDR1 is SGDLS and CDR2 YYNGEE. The CDR3 covers 14 residues.

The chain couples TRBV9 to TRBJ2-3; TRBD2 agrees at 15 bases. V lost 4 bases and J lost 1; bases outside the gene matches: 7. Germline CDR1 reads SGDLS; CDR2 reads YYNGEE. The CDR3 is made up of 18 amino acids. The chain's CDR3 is CASSPRTSGGARTDTQYF. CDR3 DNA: TGTGCCAGCAGCCCTCGGACTAGCGGGGGGGCTCGCACAGATACGCAGTATTTT.

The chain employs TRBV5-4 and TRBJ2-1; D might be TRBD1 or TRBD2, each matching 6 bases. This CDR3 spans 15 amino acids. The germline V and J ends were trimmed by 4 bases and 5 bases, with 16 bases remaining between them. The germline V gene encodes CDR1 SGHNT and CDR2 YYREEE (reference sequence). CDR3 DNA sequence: TGTGCCAGCAGCCCAGGAAAAGGGGGGCACAATGAGCAGTTCTTC. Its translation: CASSPGKGGHNEQFF.

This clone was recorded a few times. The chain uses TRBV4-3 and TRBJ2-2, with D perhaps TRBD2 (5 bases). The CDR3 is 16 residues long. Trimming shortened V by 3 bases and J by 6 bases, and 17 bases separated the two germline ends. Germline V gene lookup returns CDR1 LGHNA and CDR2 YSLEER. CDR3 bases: TGCGCCAGCAGCCATACCCGTGGAGGCTGGCCCGGGGAGCTGTTTTTT. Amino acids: CASSHTRGGWPGELFF.

The chain's CDR3 is CASSITPRGMETQYF. The DNA for the CDR3 is TGTGCCAGTAGTATAACCCCACGGGGAATGGAGACCCAGTACTTC. V gene TRBV19 combines with J gene TRBJ2-5; a possible D gene is TRBD2 (5 bases). The CDR3 is 15 residues long. Trimming pared 2 bases from V and 5 bases from J, leaving 15 bases between. Germline CDR1 is LNHDA and CDR2 is SQIVND (reference sequence).

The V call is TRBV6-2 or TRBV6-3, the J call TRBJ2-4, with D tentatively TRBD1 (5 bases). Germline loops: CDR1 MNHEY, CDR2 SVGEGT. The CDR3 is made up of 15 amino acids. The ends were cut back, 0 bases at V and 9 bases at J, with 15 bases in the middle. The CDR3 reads CASSYSTSGMGIQYF. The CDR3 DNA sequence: TGTGCCAGCAGTTACTCCACCTCAGGGATGGGCATTCAGTACTTC.

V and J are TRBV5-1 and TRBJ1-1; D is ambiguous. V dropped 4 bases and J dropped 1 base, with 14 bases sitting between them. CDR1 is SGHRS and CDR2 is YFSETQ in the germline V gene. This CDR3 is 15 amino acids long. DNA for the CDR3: TGCGCCAGCAGCCTGGAACAGCAATCGAACACTGAAGCTTTCTTT. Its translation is CASSLEQQSNTEAFF.

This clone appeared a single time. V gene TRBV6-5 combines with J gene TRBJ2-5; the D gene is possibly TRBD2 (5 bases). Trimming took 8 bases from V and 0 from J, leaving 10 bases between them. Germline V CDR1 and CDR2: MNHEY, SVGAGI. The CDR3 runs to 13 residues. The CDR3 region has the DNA TGTGCCAGCGCCCCTAGCTACCAAGAGACCCAGTACTTC. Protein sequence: CASAPSYQETQYF.

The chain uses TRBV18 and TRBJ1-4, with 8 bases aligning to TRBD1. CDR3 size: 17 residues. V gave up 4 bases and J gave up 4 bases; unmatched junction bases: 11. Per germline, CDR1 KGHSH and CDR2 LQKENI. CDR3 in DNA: TGTGCCAGCTCACTGGGGACAGGAGCGAAGGGTAATGAAAAACTGTTTTTT. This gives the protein CASSLGTGAKGNEKLFF.

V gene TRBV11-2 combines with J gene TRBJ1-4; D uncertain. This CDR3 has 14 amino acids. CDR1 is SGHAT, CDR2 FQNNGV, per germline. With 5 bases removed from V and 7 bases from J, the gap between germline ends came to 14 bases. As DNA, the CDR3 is TGTGCCAGCAGCCCCCGGGGAATCAGTGAAAAACTGTTTTTT. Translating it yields CASSPRGISEKLFF.

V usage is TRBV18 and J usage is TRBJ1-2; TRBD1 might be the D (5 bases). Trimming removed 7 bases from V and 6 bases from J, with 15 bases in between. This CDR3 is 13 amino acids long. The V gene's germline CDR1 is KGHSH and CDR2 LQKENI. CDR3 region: CASFRGTEDGYTF. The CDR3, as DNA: TGTGCCAGCTTCCGAGGGACGGAGGATGGCTACACCTTC.

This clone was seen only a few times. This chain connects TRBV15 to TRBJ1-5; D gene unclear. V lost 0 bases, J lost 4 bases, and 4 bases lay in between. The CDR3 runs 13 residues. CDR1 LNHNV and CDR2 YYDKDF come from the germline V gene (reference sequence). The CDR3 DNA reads TGTGCCACCAGCAGAGAACGGAATCAGCCCCAGCATTTT. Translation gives CATSRERNQPQHF. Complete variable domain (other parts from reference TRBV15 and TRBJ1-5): DAMVIQNPRYQVTQFGKPVTLSCSQTLNHNVMYWYQQKSSQAPKLLFHYYDKDFNNEADTPDNFQSRRPNTSFCFLDIRSPGLGDTAMYLCATSRERNQPQHFGDGTRLSIL.

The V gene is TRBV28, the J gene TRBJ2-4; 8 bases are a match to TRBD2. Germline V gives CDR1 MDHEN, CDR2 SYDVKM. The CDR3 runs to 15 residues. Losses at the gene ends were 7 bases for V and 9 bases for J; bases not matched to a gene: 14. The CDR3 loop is CASKQNPGGAGIQYF. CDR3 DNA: TGTGCCAGCAAACAGAACCCCGGGGGGGCTGGCATTCAGTACTTC. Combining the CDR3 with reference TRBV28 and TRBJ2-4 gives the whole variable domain DVKVTQSSRYLVKRTGEKVFLECVQDMDHENMFWYRQDPGLGLRLIYFSYDVKMKEKGDIPEGYSVSREKKERFSLILESASTNQTSMYLCASKQNPGGAGIQYFGAGTRLSVL.

CDR3 sequence reads: CASSPRRGAETQYF. CDR3 DNA sequence: TGTGCCAGCAGTCCACGACGGGGCGCAGAGACCCAGTACTTC. This chain connects TRBV27 to TRBJ2-5; D possibly uses TRBD1 or TRBD2 (5 bases each). Germline V gives CDR1 MNHEY, CDR2 SMNVEV (reference sequence). The V end was cut by 5 bases, the J end by 4 bases, with 14 bases between. The length of the CDR3 is 14 residues.

The CDR3 DNA reads TGTGCCTGGGATCCCCGGCAGGGGCGGGCAGCGACCTTC. Its protein is CAWDPRQGRAATF. The V and J genes are TRBV30 and TRBJ1-2; TRBD1 is a possible D gene (6 bases). V lost 5 bases to trimming and J lost 14 bases, with 24 bases between them. Looked up from germline, CDR1 is GTSNPN and CDR2 is SVGIG (reference sequence). The CDR3 has 13 amino acids.